This T cell receptor (beta chain) was recovered during a study of blood T cell repertoires in COVID-19. Germline-derived CDR1 and CDR2 are SGHNT and YYREEE (reference sequence). The CDR3 spans 14 residues. V lost 5 bases to trimming and J lost 0 bases, with 12 bases between them. Sequencing used immunoSEQ multiplex PCR; TCRdb keeps in-frame clones, though not all of them. The data hold about 99,000 clones, with about four fifths observed a single time. The sequence was collected from a man between 65 and 80 years old with active or convalescent COVID-19. Sequencing was done on a sample of peripheral blood. The chain links TRBV5-4 to TRBJ2-7; tentative D call: TRBD2 (6 bases). The DNA for the CDR3 is TGTGCCAGCAGTTACGGGACTGTCTCCTACGAGCAGTACTTC. This sequence encodes CASSYGTVSYEQYF.